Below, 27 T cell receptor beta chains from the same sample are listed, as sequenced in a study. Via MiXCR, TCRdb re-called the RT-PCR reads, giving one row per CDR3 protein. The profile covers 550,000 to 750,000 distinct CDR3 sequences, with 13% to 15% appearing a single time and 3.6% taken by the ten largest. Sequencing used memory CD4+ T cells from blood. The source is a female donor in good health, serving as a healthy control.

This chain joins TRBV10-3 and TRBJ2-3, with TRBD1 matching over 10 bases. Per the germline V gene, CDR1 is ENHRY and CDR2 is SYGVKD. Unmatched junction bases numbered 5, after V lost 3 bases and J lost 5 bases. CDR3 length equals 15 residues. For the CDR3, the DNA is TGTGCCATCAGTGATGGGACAGGGGTGCAAGATACGCAGTATTTT. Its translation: CAISDGTGVQDTQYF.

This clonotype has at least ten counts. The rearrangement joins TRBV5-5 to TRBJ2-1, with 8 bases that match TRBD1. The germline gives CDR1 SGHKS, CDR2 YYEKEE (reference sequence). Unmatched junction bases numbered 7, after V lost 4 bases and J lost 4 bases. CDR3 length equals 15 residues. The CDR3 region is CASSPQGVAYNEQFF. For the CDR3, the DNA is TGTGCCAGCAGCCCACAGGGGGTTGCGTACAATGAGCAGTTCTTC.

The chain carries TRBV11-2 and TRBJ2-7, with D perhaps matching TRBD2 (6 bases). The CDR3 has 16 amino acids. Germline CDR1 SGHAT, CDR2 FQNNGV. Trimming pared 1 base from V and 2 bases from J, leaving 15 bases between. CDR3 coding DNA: TGTGCCAGCAGCTTAGCGCTCCTCCCGGGGGCCTACGAGCAGTACTTC. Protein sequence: CASSLALLPGAYEQYF.

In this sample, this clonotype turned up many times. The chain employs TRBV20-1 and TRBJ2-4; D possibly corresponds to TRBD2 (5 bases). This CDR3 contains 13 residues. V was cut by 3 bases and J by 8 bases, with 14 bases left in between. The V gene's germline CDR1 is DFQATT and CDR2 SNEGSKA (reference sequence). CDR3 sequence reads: CSASKSGEYIQYF. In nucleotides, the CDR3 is TGCAGTGCTAGCAAGTCTGGGGAGTACATTCAGTACTTC.

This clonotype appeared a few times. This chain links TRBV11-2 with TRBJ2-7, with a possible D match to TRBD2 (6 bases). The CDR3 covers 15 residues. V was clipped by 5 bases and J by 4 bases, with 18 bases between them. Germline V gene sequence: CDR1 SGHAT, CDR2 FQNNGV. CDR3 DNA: TGTGCCAGCAGCCTCGGGAGCCGATCGTATTACGAGCAGTACTTC. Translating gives CASSLGSRSYYEQYF.

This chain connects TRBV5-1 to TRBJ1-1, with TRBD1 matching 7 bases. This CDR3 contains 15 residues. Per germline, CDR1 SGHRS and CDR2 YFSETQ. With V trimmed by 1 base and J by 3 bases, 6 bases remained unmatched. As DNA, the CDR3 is TGCGCCAGCAGCTTGTCAGCAGGGGGGGACACTGAAGCTTTCTTT. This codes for CASSLSAGGDTEAFF.

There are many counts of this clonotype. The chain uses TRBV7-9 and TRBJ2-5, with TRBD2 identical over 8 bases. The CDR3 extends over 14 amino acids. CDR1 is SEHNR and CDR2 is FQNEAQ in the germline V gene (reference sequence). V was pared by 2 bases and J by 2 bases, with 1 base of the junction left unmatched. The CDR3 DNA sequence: TGTGCCAGCAGCTTACCGGGGGGGCAAGAGACCCAGTACTTC. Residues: CASSLPGGQETQYF.

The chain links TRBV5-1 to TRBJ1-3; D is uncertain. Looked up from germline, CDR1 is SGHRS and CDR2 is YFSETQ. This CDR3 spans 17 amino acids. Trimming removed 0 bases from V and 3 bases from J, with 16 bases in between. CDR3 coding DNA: TGCGCCAGCAGCTTGGCTGTCAGTGGGAAGGATGGAAACACCATATATTTT. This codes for CASSLAVSGKDGNTIYF.

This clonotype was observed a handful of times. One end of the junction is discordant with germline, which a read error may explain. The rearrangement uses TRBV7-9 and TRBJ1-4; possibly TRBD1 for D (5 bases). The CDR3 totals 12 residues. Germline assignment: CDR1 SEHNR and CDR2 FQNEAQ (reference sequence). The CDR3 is CASTKDWDSFIF. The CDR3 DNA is TGTGCCAGCACCAAAGACTGGGACTCATTTATTTTT.

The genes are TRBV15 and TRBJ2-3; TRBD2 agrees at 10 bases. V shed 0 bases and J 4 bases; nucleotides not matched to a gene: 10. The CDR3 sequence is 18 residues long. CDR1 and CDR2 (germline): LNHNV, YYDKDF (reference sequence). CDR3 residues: CATSREHGPSGRADTQYF. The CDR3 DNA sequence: TGTGCCACCAGCAGAGAGCACGGGCCTAGCGGGAGAGCAGATACGCAGTATTTT. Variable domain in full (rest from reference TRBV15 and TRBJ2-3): DAMVIQNPRYQVTQFGKPVTLSCSQTLNHNVMYWYQQKSSQAPKLLFHYYDKDFNNEADTPDNFQSRRPNTSFCFLDIRSPGLGDTAMYLCATSREHGPSGRADTQYFGPGTRLTVL.

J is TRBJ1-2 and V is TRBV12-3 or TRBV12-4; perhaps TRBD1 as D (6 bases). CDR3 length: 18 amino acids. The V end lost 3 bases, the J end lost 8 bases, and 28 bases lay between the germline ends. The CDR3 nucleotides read TGTGCCAGCAGTTTGAGGTCTCGGGGGGCAGCCCCATTATGGGGCTACACCTTC. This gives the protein CASSLRSRGAAPLWGYTF.

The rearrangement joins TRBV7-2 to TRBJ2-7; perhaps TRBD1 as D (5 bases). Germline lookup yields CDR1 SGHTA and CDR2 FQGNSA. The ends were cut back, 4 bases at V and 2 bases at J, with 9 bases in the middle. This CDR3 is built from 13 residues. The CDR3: CASSYETAYEQYF. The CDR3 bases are TGTGCCAGCAGCTACGAGACAGCCTACGAGCAGTACTTC.

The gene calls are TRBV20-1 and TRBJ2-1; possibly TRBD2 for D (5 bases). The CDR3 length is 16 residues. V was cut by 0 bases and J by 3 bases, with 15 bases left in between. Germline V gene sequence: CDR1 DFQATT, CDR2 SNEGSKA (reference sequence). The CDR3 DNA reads TGCAGTGCTAGAGATTATGAGGGAGTAGGCTACAATGAGCAGTTCTTC. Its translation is CSARDYEGVGYNEQFF.

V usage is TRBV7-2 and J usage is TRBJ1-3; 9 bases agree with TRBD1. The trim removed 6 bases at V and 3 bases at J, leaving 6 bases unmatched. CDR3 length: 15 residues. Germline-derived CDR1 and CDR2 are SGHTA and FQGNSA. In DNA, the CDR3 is TGTGCCAGCAGACCTCCGGGACAGGGTGGAAACACCATATATTTT. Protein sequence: CASRPPGQGGNTIYF.

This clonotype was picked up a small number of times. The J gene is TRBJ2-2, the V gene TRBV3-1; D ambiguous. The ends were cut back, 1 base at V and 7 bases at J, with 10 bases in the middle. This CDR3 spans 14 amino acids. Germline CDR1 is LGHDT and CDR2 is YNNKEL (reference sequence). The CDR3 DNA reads TGTGCCAGCAGCCAAGCAAGATATGGCGGGGAGCTGTTTTTT. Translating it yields CASSQARYGGELFF. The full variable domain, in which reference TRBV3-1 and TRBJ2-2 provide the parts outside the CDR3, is DTAVSQTPKYLVTQMGNDKSIKCEQNLGHDTMYWYKQDSKKFLKIMFSYNNKELIINETVPNRFSPKSPDKAHLNLHINSLELGDSAVYFCASSQARYGGELFFGEGSRLTVL.

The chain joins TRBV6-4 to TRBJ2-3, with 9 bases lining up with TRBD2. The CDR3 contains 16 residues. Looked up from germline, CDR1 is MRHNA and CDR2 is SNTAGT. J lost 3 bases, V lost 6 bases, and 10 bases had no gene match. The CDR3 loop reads CASSQPSGRLTDTQYF. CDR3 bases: TGTGCCAGCAGCCAACCCAGCGGGAGGTTAACAGATACGCAGTATTTT.

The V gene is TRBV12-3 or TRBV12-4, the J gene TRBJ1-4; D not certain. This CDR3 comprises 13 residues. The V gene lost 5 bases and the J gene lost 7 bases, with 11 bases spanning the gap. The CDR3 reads CASSLVWGEKLFF. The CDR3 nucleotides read TGTGCCAGCAGTCTGGTCTGGGGTGAAAAACTGTTTTTT.

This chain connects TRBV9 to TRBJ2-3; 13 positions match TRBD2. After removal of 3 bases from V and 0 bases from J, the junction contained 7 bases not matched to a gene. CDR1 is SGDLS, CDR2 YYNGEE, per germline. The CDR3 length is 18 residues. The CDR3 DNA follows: TGTGCCAGCAGCGCGACGACTAGCGGGGGGACAAGCACAGATACGCAGTATTTT. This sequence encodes CASSATTSGGTSTDTQYF.

The CDR3 DNA follows: TGTGCCAGCAGCTTAGGGCCCGGTAATGAAGGAGGTGAGCAGTTCTTC. This translates into CASSLGPGNEGGEQFF. This chain uses TRBV7-2 with TRBJ2-1, with a tentative D call TRBD2 (5 bases). The CDR3 totals 16 residues. Germline CDR1 and CDR2: SGHTA and FQGNSA. The V end was cut by 1 base, the J end by 9 bases, with 19 bases between.

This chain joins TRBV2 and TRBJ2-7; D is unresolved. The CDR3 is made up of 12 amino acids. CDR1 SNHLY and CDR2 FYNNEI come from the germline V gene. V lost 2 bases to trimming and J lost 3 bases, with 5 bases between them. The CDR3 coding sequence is TGTGCCAGCAGTGAATTACACTACGAGCAGTACTTC. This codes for CASSELHYEQYF.

CDR3 protein: CASSLGGRGRTNEKLFF. The CDR3 nucleotides are TGTGCCAGCAGCTTAGGCGGCAGGGGGCGAACTAATGAAAAACTGTTTTTT. The chain has TRBV7-2 and TRBJ1-4, with 8 bases that match TRBD1. The CDR3 extends over 17 amino acids. Germline V gene sequence: CDR1 SGHTA, CDR2 FQGNSA. V lost 1 base, J lost 1 base, and 5 bases stayed unmatched. Full variable domain (outside the CDR3, taken from reference TRBV7-2 and TRBJ1-4): GAGVSQSPSNKVTEKGKDVELRCDPISGHTALYWYRQSLGQGLEFLIYFQGNSAPDKSGLPSDRFSAERTGGSVSTLTIQRTQQEDSAVYLCASSLGGRGRTNEKLFFGSGTQLSVL.

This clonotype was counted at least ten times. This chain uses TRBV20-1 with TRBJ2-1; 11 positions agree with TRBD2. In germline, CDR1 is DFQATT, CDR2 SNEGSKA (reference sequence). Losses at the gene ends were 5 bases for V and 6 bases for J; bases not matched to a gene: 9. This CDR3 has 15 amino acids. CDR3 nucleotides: TGCAGTGCTCCAAAACTAGCGGGAGATATCAATGAGCAGTTCTTC. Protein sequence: CSAPKLAGDINEQFF.

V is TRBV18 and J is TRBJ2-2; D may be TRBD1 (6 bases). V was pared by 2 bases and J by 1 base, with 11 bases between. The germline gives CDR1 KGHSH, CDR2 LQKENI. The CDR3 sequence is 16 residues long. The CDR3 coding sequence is TGTGCCAGCTCACCAGGGGGCTTCCAGAACACCGGGGAGCTGTTTTTT. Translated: CASSPGGFQNTGELFF.

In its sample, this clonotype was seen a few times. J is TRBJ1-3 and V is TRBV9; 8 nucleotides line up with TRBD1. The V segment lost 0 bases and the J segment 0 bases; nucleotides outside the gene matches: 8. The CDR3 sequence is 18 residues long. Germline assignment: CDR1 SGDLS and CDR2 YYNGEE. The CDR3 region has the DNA TGTGCCAGCAGCGTAGTTCCCTGGACAGGGACCTCTGGAAACACCATATATTTT. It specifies CASSVVPWTGTSGNTIYF.

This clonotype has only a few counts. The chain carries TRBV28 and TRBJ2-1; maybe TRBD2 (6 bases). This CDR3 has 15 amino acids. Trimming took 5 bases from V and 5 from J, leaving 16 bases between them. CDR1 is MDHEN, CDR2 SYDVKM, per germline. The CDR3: CASSGNRDFNNEQFF. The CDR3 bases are TGTGCCAGCAGTGGAAACCGGGACTTCAACAATGAGCAGTTCTTC.

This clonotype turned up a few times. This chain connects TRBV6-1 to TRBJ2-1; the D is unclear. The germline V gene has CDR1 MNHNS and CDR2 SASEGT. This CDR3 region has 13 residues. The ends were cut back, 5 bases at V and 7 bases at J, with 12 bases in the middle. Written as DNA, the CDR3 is TGTGCCAGCAGTTTAAGTCGGGCTAATGAGCAGTTCTTC. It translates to CASSLSRANEQFF.

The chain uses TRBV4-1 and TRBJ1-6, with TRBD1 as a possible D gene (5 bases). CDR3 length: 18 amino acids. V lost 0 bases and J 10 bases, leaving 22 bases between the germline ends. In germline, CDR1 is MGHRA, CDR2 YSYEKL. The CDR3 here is CASSQDPGSGSVGSPLHF. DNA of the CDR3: TGCGCCAGCAGCCAAGATCCGGGGTCAGGGTCAGTAGGATCACCCCTCCACTTT.